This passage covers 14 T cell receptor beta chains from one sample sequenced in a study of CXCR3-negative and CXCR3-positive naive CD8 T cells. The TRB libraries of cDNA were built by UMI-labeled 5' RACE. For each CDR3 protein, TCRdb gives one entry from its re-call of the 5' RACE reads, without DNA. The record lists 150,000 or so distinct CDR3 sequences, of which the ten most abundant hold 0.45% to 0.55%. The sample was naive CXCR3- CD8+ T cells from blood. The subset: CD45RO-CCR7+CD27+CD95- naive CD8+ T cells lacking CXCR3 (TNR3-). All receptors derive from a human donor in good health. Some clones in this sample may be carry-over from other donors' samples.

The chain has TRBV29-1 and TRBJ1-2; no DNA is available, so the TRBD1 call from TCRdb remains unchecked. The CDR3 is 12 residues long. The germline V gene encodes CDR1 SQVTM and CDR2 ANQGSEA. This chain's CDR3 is CSVVNWDSHYTF.

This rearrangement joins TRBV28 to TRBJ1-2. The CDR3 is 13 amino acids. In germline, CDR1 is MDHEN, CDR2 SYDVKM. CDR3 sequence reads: CASSLDEGYGYTF.

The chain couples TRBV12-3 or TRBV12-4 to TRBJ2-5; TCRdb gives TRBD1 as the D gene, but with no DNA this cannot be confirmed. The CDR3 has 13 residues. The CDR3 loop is CASRKTGGETQYF.

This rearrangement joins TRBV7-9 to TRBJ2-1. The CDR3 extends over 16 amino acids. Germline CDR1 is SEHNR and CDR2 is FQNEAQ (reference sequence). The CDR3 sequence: CASSPASGSSYNEQFF.

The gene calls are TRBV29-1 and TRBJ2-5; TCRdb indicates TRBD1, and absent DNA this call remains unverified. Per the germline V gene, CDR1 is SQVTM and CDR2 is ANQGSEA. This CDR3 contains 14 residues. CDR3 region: CSVEGQASAETQYF.

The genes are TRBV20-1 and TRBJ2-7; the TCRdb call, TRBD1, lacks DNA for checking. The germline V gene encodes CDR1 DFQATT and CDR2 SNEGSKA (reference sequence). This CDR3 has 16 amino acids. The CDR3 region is CSARVAGGNLAYEQYF.

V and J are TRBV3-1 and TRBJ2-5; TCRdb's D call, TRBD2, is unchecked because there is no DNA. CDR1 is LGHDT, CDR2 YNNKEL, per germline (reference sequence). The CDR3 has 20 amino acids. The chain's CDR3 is CASSPRGLFELAGGKETQYF.

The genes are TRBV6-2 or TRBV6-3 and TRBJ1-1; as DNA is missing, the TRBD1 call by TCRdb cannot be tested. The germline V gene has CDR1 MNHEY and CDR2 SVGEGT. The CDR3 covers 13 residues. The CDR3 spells CASIAGMNTEAFF.

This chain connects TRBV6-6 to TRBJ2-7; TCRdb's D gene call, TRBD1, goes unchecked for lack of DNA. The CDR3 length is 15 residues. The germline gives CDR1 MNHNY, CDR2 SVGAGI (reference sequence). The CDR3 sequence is CASSYGAGSSYEQYF.

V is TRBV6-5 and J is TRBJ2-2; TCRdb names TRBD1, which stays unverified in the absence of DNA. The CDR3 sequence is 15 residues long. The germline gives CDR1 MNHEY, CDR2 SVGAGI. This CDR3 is CASSPSRGYTGELFF.

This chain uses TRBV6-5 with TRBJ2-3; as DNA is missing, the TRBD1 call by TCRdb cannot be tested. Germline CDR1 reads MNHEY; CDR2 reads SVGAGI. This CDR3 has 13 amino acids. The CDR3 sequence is CASKQAITDTQYF.

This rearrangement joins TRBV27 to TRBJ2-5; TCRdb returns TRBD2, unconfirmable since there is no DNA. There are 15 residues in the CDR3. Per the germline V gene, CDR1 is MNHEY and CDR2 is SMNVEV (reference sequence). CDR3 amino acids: CASRGLAGAKETQYF.

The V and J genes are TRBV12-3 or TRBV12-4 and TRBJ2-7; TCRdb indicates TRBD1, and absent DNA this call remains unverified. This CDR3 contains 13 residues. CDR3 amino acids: CASSPDSFGGQYF.

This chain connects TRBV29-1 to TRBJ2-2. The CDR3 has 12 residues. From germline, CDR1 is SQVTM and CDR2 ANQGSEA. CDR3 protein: CSDWGETGELFF.